This TCR beta chain was recorded in a study of T cell responses to AZD1222 COVID-19 vaccine. Clones were sequenced by immunoSEQ multiplex PCR, and TCRdb holds only the in-frame ones, with some missing. Of about 49,000 clones in the sample, roughly 80% were seen once. The junction had 4 bases not matched to a gene; V was cut back by 2 bases and J by 5 bases. This CDR3 has 14 amino acids. Germline CDR1 MDHEN, CDR2 SYDVKM. This receptor was obtained from an adult in good health. The chain links TRBV28 to TRBJ2-3, with 7 bases matching TRBD2. Here the sequenced sample was peripheral blood, taken on day 0 of AZD1222 vaccination. CDR3 sequence reads: CASSLLAGVDTQYF. CDR3 bases: TGTGCCAGCAGTTTACTCGCGGGGGTAGATACGCAGTATTTT.